This record looks at one T cell receptor beta chain sequence and its context. The data derive from a study of cytomegalovirus exposure and HLA in healthy donors. Primers included in the PCR were 60 Vbeta and 13 Jbeta primers. Assay used: immunoSEQ multiplex PCR; TCRdb lists only in-frame clones, some missing. The data show about 160,000 clones, roughly four fifths seen once. This CDR3 region has 14 residues. Germline values: CDR1 SGHAT, CDR2 FQNNGV. V lost 6 bases to trimming and J lost 2 bases; unmatched junction nucleotides: 6. This sequence joins TRBV11-2 and TRBJ2-5, with 7 bases that match TRBD1. The sequence was obtained from a man in his 60s in good health and CMV-seronegative. Sequences were obtained from PBMCs. CDR3 sequence: CASRLGTAQETQYF. CDR3 coding DNA: TGTGCCAGCAGGCTAGGGACAGCACAAGAGACCCAGTACTTC.